One and the same sample provided the 9 T cell receptor beta chains below, sequenced in a study of PD-L1 blockade in urothelial cancer (dated by TCRdb to the late 2010s). The library was prepared using the immunoSEQ multiplex PCR assay. As stored in TCRdb, this immuneACCESS dataset retains in-frame rearrangements with V and J assigned. A fraction of the clones does not appear; measured against another copy, unresolved V genes explain less than half of the discrepancy, and the remainder lacks a known reason. The table for this sample lists some 120,000 clones; around 89% of them were counted only once. The ten biggest clones cover approximately 1.7% of the sample. Sample time point, as interpreted from the label and publication: peripheral blood 6 weeks after treatment start. The source was PBMCs, collected around atezolizumab (anti-PD-L1) treatment. The origin of the receptors is a man in his fifties or sixties with urothelial cancer.

V gene TRBV19 combines with J gene TRBJ1-2; 8 bases map to TRBD1. The V gene's germline CDR1 is LNHDA and CDR2 SQIVND (reference sequence). The CDR3 totals 14 residues. J lost 4 bases, V lost 7 bases, and 8 bases had no gene match. The DNA for the CDR3 is TGTGCCAGTATTTCAGGACAGGGAAGCTATGGCTACACCTTC. Encoded protein: CASISGQGSYGYTF.

The chain joins TRBV28 to TRBJ2-7; 7 bases align to TRBD1. Germline V CDR1 and CDR2: MDHEN, SYDVKM. V was pared by 6 bases and J by 1 base, with 3 bases of the junction left unmatched. The CDR3 contains 13 residues. CDR3: CASRSTGSYEQYF. The CDR3 nucleotides read TGTGCCAGCAGGTCGACAGGGTCCTACGAGCAGTACTTC.

This clone was counted a few times. The chain's CDR3 is CASSLDSYRELFF. CDR3 in DNA: TGTGCCAGCAGCTTGGACTCCTACCGGGAGCTGTTTTTT. The chain employs TRBV5-6 and TRBJ2-2, with D unclear. The CDR3 sequence is 13 residues long. Germline V gene sequence: CDR1 SGHDT, CDR2 YYEEEE. The ends were cut back, 0 bases at V and 9 bases at J, with 9 bases in the middle. The full variable domain, its missing parts supplied by reference TRBV5-6 and TRBJ2-2, is DAGVTQSPTHLIKTRGQQVTLRCSPKSGHDTVSWYQQALGQGPQFIFQYYEEEERQRGNFPDRFSGHQFPNYSSELNVNALLLGDSALYLCASSLDSYRELFFGEGSRLTVL.

The chain joins TRBV27 to TRBJ2-7; a weak D match, TRBD1 (6 bases). The CDR3 has 16 residues. The germline gives CDR1 MNHEY, CDR2 SMNVEV (reference sequence). Trimming took 2 bases from V and 5 from J, leaving 19 bases between them. The CDR3 sequence: CASSLGNRDEPHEQYF. The CDR3 DNA reads TGTGCCAGCAGTTTAGGAAACAGGGACGAGCCCCACGAGCAGTACTTC.

The chain couples TRBV7-2 to TRBJ2-5, with 9 bases matching TRBD2. CDR1 and CDR2 (germline): SGHTA, FQGNSA. The CDR3 spans 15 residues. V was clipped by 3 bases and J by 6 bases; unmatched bases: 8. CDR3 region: CASSLGSGGRQTQYF. The CDR3 DNA reads as TGTGCCAGCAGCTTGGGGAGCGGGGGGCGGCAGACCCAGTACTTC.

The genes are TRBV2 and TRBJ2-7; D remains ambiguous. With 10 bases removed from V and 0 bases from J, the gap between germline ends came to 10 bases. CDR1 SNHLY and CDR2 FYNNEI come from the germline V gene. The CDR3 consists of 12 residues. The CDR3 is CATFTTSYEQYF. The DNA for the CDR3 is TGTGCCACTTTTACAACCTCCTACGAGCAGTACTTC.

The chain combines TRBV9 with TRBJ2-7; unclear D gene. This CDR3 region has 12 residues. V lost 3 bases and J 3 bases, leaving 7 bases between the germline ends. Per germline, CDR1 SGDLS and CDR2 YYNGEE. The CDR3 spells CASSARGYEQYF. The CDR3, as DNA: TGTGCCAGCAGCGCCCGAGGCTACGAGCAGTACTTC. The entire variable domain, with the rest obtained from reference TRBV9 and TRBJ2-7, is as follows: DSGVTQTPKHLITATGQRVTLRCSPRSGDLSVYWYQQSLDQGLQFLIQYYNGEERAKGNILERFSAQQFPDLHSELNLSSLELGDSALYFCASSARGYEQYFGPGTRLTVT.

The chain links TRBV11-2 to TRBJ2-1; 11 bases align to TRBD2. This CDR3 region has 17 residues. The V segment lost 3 bases and the J segment 1 base; nucleotides outside the gene matches: 5. Per the germline V gene, CDR1 is SGHAT and CDR2 is FQNNGV. The CDR3 nucleotides are TGTGCCAGCAGCTTTTCTAGCGGGAGGTTATCCTACAATGAGCAGTTCTTC. Its translation is CASSFSSGRLSYNEQFF.

The chain is built from TRBV29-1 and TRBJ1-3; D is undetermined. CDR1 is SQVTM and CDR2 is ANQGSEA in the germline V gene. This CDR3 comprises 15 residues. Trimming took 5 bases from V and 0 from J, leaving 14 bases between them. The CDR3: CSVLGASSSGNTIYF. In nucleotides, the CDR3 is TGCAGCGTTCTCGGTGCCTCCTCCTCTGGAAACACCATATATTTT. Full variable domain (outside the CDR3, taken from reference TRBV29-1 and TRBJ1-3): SAVISQKPSRDICQRGTSLTIQCQVDSQVTMMFWYRQQPGQSLTLIATANQGSEATYESGFVIDKFPISRPNLTFSTLTVSNMSPEDSSIYLCSVLGASSSGNTIYFGEGSWLTVV.